These 26 T cell receptor beta chains originate from one sample sequenced in a study of OX40 agonist ivuxolimab in advanced cancers. The repertoire was sequenced with immunoSEQ multiplex PCR; TCRdb's copy has only in-frame clones and lacks some. The sample carries tens of thousands of clones, about 92% recorded once. This specimen was CD4+ or CD8+ T cells sorted from blood, taken in a trial of the OX40 agonist ivuxolimab. The source of these receptors is an adult with an advanced solid tumor such as melanoma, head and neck, liver or kidney cancer.

The chain couples TRBV5-1 to TRBJ1-2, with a weak D call TRBD1 (5 bases). Germline CDR1 reads SGHRS; CDR2 reads YFSETQ. CDR3 length equals 12 residues. Deletions cut 0 bases from V and 5 bases from J, with 5 bases between. CDR3 nucleotide sequence: TGCGCCAGCAGCTTGGCAGGGTATGGCTACACCTTC. Amino acids: CASSLAGYGYTF.

V is TRBV10-1 and J is TRBJ2-3; TRBD1 matches at 9 bases. V gave up 0 bases and J gave up 0 bases; unmatched junction bases: 4. Germline CDR1 reads WNHNN; CDR2 reads SYGVQD (reference sequence). This CDR3 spans 17 amino acids. The CDR3 protein is CASSESWDRASTDTQYF. The CDR3, as DNA: TGCGCCAGCAGTGAGTCTTGGGACAGGGCTAGCACAGATACGCAGTATTTT.

The rearrangement joins TRBV28 to TRBJ2-3; tentative D call: TRBD1 (6 bases). Between the trimmed V and J ends, which lost 5 bases and 1 base, there was a span of 13 bases. The germline gives CDR1 MDHEN, CDR2 SYDVKM. CDR3 size: 15 residues. The CDR3 is CASSTDSPGTDTQYF. The DNA of the CDR3 is TGTGCCAGCAGTACGGACAGCCCCGGCACAGATACGCAGTATTTT.

J is TRBJ2-1 and V is TRBV7-6; possible D gene TRBD2, 6 bases. Trimming pared 0 bases from V and 2 bases from J, leaving 11 bases between. CDR1 is SGHVS and CDR2 is FNYEAQ in the germline V gene. This CDR3 is 16 amino acids long. The CDR3 DNA reads as TGTGCCAGCAGCTTAGCGCGGCTAGCGCCCTACAATGAGCAGTTCTTC. Translated, it gives CASSLARLAPYNEQFF.

The chain employs TRBV27 and TRBJ2-1; D is undetermined. The CDR3 loop spans 14 amino acids. V lost 3 bases to trimming and J lost 5 bases, with 11 bases between them. Germline CDR1 is MNHEY and CDR2 is SMNVEV (reference sequence). CDR3 amino acids: CASSFGVRNNEQFF. CDR3 sequence (DNA): TGTGCCAGCAGTTTTGGGGTTAGGAACAATGAGCAGTTCTTC.

The chain employs TRBV10-2 and TRBJ2-7, with D tentatively TRBD1 (6 bases). This CDR3 contains 14 residues. The V and J ends lost 2 bases and 2 bases respectively, with 10 bases between them. The germline V gene has CDR1 WSHSY and CDR2 SAAADI. CDR3 in DNA: TGCGCCAGCAGTGAGCCTTGGACAGCCTACGAGCAGTACTTC. Translation: CASSEPWTAYEQYF.

V usage is TRBV7-3 and J usage is TRBJ2-2; no reliable D call. CDR1 is SGHTA, CDR2 FQGTGA, per germline. The CDR3 contains 13 residues. V was clipped by 3 bases and J by 4 bases, with 6 bases between them. The CDR3 DNA sequence: TGTGCCAGCAGCTTCCCTAGCACCGGGGAGCTGTTTTTT. Translation: CASSFPSTGELFF.

The chain uses TRBV13 and TRBJ2-6; 9 bases align to TRBD2. Germline values: CDR1 PRHDT, CDR2 FYEKMQ (reference sequence). V shed 4 bases and J 2 bases; nucleotides not matched to a gene: 3. The CDR3 runs 16 residues. Here the CDR3 DNA reads TGTGCCAGCAGCTCGACTAGCGGTGCTGGGGCCAACGTCCTGACTTTC. Protein sequence: CASSSTSGAGANVLTF.

The chain employs TRBV28 and TRBJ1-2; TRBD1 might be the D (6 bases). This CDR3 comprises 13 residues. V dropped 9 bases and J dropped 8 bases, with 19 bases sitting between them. Germline values: CDR1 MDHEN, CDR2 SYDVKM. The CDR3 sequence: CASKPRGGQGYTF. DNA for the CDR3: TGTGCCAGTAAACCCCGGGGGGGGCAAGGCTACACCTTC.

This sequence joins TRBV27 and TRBJ1-6; D might be TRBD1 (5 bases). Germline V gene sequence: CDR1 MNHEY, CDR2 SMNVEV (reference sequence). V was clipped by 2 bases and J by 8 bases, with 25 bases between them. The CDR3 extends over 19 amino acids. The CDR3: CASSLVVPSWGGPDSPLHF. CDR3 nucleotide sequence: TGTGCCAGCAGTTTAGTCGTGCCCTCCTGGGGCGGACCCGATTCACCCCTCCACTTT.

Only a few counts were recorded for this clone. The V and J genes are TRBV1 and TRBJ1-5; TRBD1 is taken as the D call from the table, unchecked against the DNA. TRBV1 is a documented pseudogene. The CDR3 contains 16 residues. This CDR3 reads CTSSQPKGIANQPQHF. The CDR3 DNA reads TGCACCAGCAGCCAACCCAAGGGGATAGCCAATCAGCCCCAGCATTTT.

The table lists this clone with a count of one. J is TRBJ2-5 and V is TRBV9; 8 bases fit TRBD1. Germline CDR1 SGDLS, CDR2 YYNGEE. The CDR3 is made up of 14 amino acids. With V trimmed by 4 bases and J by 3 bases, 5 bases remained unmatched. CDR3 sequence: CASSPLTGEETQYF. The CDR3 DNA follows: TGTGCCAGCAGCCCCCTGACAGGGGAAGAGACCCAGTACTTC. Full variable domain (outside the CDR3, taken from reference TRBV9 and TRBJ2-5): DSGVTQTPKHLITATGQRVTLRCSPRSGDLSVYWYQQSLDQGLQFLIQYYNGEERAKGNILERFSAQQFPDLHSELNLSSLELGDSALYFCASSPLTGEETQYFGPGTRLLVL.

This clone was counted a single time. The V and J genes are TRBV7-3 and TRBJ2-5, with D possibly TRBD2 on 5 matching bases. The CDR3 is 15 amino acids. The germline V gene has CDR1 SGHTA and CDR2 FQGTGA. V dropped 0 bases and J dropped 2 bases, with 10 bases sitting between them. The DNA for the CDR3 is TGTGCCAGCAGCTTAACTGGAGGACTTCAAGAGACCCAGTACTTC. Amino acids: CASSLTGGLQETQYF.

By frequency in the sample, this clone is large. V usage is TRBV29-1 and J usage is TRBJ2-7; either TRBD1 or TRBD2 may fit D (6 bases each). Germline-derived CDR1 and CDR2 are SQVTM and ANQGSEA. This CDR3 has 13 residues. Trimming removed 5 bases at V and 2 bases at J, with 13 bases between. The CDR3 DNA reads as TGCAGCGTTCAGGGGCGGGGAACCTACGAGCAGTACTTC. Its protein product is CSVQGRGTYEQYF.

The chain is built from TRBV5-4 and TRBJ2-7; 10 positions agree with TRBD1. The V gene end was trimmed by 3 bases and the J gene end by 4 bases; junction bases not matched to a gene: 16. This CDR3 comprises 18 residues. CDR1 is SGHNT and CDR2 is YYREEE in the germline V gene (reference sequence). The DNA for the CDR3 is TGTGCCAGCAGCTGGCGAGGGGGACAGGGGTCGAACCGTTACGAGCAGTACTTC. Protein product: CASSWRGGQGSNRYEQYF.

The chain carries TRBV6-6 and TRBJ2-3, with D possibly TRBD2 on 5 matching bases. The CDR3 totals 15 residues. Germline CDR1 and CDR2: MNHNY and SVGAGI (reference sequence). The V end was cut by 5 bases, the J end by 3 bases, with 15 bases between. CDR3 in DNA: TGTGCCAGCAGTCGAAGCCAAGCGGAAACAGATACGCAGTATTTT. Protein: CASSRSQAETDTQYF.

V and J are TRBV30 and TRBJ2-5, with 10 bases matching TRBD2. J lost 5 bases, V lost 5 bases, and 11 bases had no gene match. The germline CDR1 and CDR2 sequences are GTSNPN and SVGIG (reference sequence). The CDR3 covers 15 residues. The CDR3 here is CAWDQSGGAGETQYF. CDR3 nucleotides: TGTGCCTGGGACCAAAGCGGGGGGGCGGGGGAGACCCAGTACTTC.

As concerns this clone: Other DNA variants within this sample encode the same CDR3. The rearrangement links TRBV4-1 to TRBJ2-7, with TRBD1 matching over 8 bases. Germline lookup yields CDR1 MGHRA and CDR2 YSYEKL. V shed 1 base, J shed 2 bases, and the junction held 1 base outside the gene matches. The CDR3 extends over 14 amino acids. The CDR3 is CASSQGTGTYEQYF. The CDR3 DNA is TGCGCCAGCAGCCAAGGGACAGGGACCTACGAGCAGTACTTC.

This clone was recorded only once. The V and J genes are TRBV7-2 and TRBJ2-5; D gene unclear. The V gene's germline CDR1 is SGHTA and CDR2 FQGNSA. Trimming left V 5 bases short and J 4 bases short, with 11 bases between. The CDR3 has 13 amino acids. The CDR3 region is CASSLHWRETQYF. The CDR3, as DNA: TGTGCCAGCAGCCTCCACTGGCGAGAGACCCAGTACTTC.

This clone appeared a single time. V is TRBV5-1 and J is TRBJ2-7, with TRBD2 matching 10 bases. Trimming removed 2 bases from V and 5 bases from J; junction bases left unmatched: 4. Germline V lookup: CDR1 SGHRS, CDR2 YFSETQ. CDR3 length: 14 residues. CDR3: CASSFSGGLNEQYF. For the CDR3, the DNA is TGCGCCAGCAGCTTTAGCGGGGGGCTGAACGAGCAGTACTTC.

The chain couples TRBV27 to TRBJ1-1, with 8 nucleotides matching TRBD1. V lost 3 bases to trimming and J lost 8 bases; unmatched junction nucleotides: 2. Germline V gene lookup returns CDR1 MNHEY and CDR2 SMNVEV (reference sequence). The CDR3 runs to 12 residues. In nucleotides, the CDR3 is TGTGCCAGCAGTTTGGGGACAGGCGAAGCTTTCTTT. Residues: CASSLGTGEAFF.

This chain uses TRBV28 with TRBJ2-5; 13 nucleotides agree with TRBD2. The CDR3 length is 16 residues. Per the germline V gene, CDR1 is MDHEN and CDR2 is SYDVKM. Trimming at V came to 6 bases and at J to 9 bases, leaving 13 bases not matched to a gene. The CDR3: CASSGGTSGTAVAQYF. CDR3 bases: TGTGCCAGCAGCGGGGGGACTAGCGGGACCGCGGTAGCCCAGTACTTC.

The table lists this clone with a count of one. V usage is TRBV4-3 and J usage is TRBJ2-1; tentative D call: TRBD1 (6 bases). Trimming removed 3 bases from V and 3 bases from J, with 15 bases in between. Germline assignment: CDR1 LGHNA and CDR2 YSLEER. The CDR3 length is 16 residues. CDR3 DNA: TGCGCCAGCAGCCAGACCGGGACAAGGAGCTACAATGAGCAGTTCTTC. Translated, it gives CASSQTGTRSYNEQFF.

The gene calls are TRBV6-1 and TRBJ1-5, with D possibly being TRBD1 (6 bases). V was trimmed by 8 bases and J by 3 bases, leaving 11 bases between them. Germline V gene sequence: CDR1 MNHNS, CDR2 SASEGT. The CDR3 totals 13 residues. DNA for the CDR3: TGTGCCAGCCGGGACACCTACAATCAGCCCCAGCATTTT. Amino acids: CASRDTYNQPQHF.

This rearrangement joins TRBV27 to TRBJ1-1, with D tentatively TRBD1 (6 bases). V was pared by 10 bases and J by 6 bases, with 12 bases between. The CDR3 is made up of 11 amino acids. CDR1 and CDR2 (germline): MNHEY, SMNVEV (reference sequence). CDR3 sequence reads: CATSRGSEAFF. In nucleotides, the CDR3 is TGTGCCACCTCGAGGGGGTCTGAAGCTTTCTTT.

The gene calls are TRBV18 and TRBJ2-5, with unresolved D. Trimming pared 1 base from V and 2 bases from J, leaving 2 bases between. CDR1 KGHSH and CDR2 LQKENI come from the germline V gene. The CDR3 totals 12 residues. In DNA form, the CDR3 reads TGTGCCAGCTCACCACAACAAGAGACCCAGTACTTC. Amino acid sequence: CASSPQQETQYF.